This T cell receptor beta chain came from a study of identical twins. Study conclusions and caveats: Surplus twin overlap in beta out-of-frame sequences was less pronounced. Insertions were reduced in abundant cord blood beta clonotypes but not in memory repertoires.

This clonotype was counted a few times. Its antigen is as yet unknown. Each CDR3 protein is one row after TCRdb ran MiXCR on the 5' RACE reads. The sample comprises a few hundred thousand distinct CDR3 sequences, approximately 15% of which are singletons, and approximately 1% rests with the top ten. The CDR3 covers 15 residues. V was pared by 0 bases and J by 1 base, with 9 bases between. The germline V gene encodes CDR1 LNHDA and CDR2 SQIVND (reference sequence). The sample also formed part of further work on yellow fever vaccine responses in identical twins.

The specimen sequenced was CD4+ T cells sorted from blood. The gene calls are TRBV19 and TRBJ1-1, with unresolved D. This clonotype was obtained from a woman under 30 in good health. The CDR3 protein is CASSIDYASNTEAFF. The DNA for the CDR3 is TGTGCCAGTAGTATAGATTACGCTTCGAACACTGAAGCTTTCTTT.